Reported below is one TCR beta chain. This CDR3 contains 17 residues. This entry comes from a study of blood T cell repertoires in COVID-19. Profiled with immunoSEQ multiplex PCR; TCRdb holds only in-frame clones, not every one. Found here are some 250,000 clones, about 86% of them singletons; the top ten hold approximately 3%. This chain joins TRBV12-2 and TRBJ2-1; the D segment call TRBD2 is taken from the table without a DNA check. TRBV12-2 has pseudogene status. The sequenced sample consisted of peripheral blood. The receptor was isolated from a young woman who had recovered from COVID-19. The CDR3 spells CASRLDPLAGLYNEQFF. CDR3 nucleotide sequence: TGTGCAAGTCGCTTAGACCCCTTGGCGGGGCTGTACAATGAGCAGTTCTTC.